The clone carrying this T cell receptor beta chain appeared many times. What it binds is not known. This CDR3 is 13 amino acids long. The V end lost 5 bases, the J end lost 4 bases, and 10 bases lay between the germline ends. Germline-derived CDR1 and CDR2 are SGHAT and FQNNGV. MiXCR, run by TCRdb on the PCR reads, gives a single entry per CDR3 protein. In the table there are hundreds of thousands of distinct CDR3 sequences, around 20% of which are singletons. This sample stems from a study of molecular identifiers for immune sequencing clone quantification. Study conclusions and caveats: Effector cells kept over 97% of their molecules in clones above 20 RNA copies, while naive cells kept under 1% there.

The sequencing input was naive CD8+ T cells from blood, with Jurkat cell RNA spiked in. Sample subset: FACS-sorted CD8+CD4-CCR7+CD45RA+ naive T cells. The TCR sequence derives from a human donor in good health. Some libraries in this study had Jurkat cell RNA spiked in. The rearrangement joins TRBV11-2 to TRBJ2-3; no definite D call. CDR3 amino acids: CASSLTTPDTQYF. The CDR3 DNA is TGTGCCAGCAGCCTAACGACCCCAGATACGCAGTATTTT.